The clone carrying this T cell receptor (beta chain) was detected only a few times. The target antigen is unknown. The data are from a study of vaccination and CD4 T cells after COVID-19. The V gene end was trimmed by 5 bases and the J gene end by 4 bases; junction bases not matched to a gene: 7. CDR3 length equals 14 residues. The germline V gene has CDR1 SGHTA and CDR2 FQGNSA. Study-wide results and limits: Within convalescent individuals, 304 out of 307 vaccine-specific clones proved to be spike mono-reactive.

Cultured CD4+ T cell DNA was sequenced using the Oncomine TCR Beta short-read assay. TCRdb called the PCR reads again in MiXCR, with one record for every CDR3 protein. This sample yields 20,000 to 25,000 distinct CDR3 sequences, of which 50% are seen a single time; approximately 9% belongs to the top ten. Treatment given: approximately 9-day PBMC culture with coronavirus spike peptide pools or control peptides (ViraFEST assay). Isolation of CD4+ T cells by negative selection took place after approximately ten days of culture. The V and J genes are TRBV7-2 and TRBJ2-5; 7 bases align to TRBD2. This TCR was sampled from a human donor who had recovered from COVID-19. The material sequenced was CD4+ T cells from blood, cultured in vitro. CDR3 protein: CASSTRREGETQYF. CDR3 in DNA: TGTGCCAGCAGCACCAGGAGGGAGGGAGAGACCCAGTACTTC.